This TCR beta chain was sequenced in a study of technical replicates of blood from a handful of donors. TCRdb's table, derived via immunoSEQ multiplex PCR, lists solely in-frame clones and lacks some. The sample has about 80,000 clones, nearly 99% seen once. Looked up from germline, CDR1 is MDHEN and CDR2 is SYDVKM. Trimming shortened V by 6 bases and J by 4 bases, and 19 bases separated the two germline ends. The CDR3 consists of 16 residues. The receptor's source is a human donor in good health. V and J are TRBV28 and TRBJ1-5; a possible D gene is TRBD1 (6 bases). Sequencing used T cells isolated from PBMCs. This chain's CDR3 is CASRLYRALGNQPQHF. As DNA, the CDR3 is TGTGCCAGCAGGTTGTACAGGGCCCTTGGGAATCAGCCCCAGCATTTT.